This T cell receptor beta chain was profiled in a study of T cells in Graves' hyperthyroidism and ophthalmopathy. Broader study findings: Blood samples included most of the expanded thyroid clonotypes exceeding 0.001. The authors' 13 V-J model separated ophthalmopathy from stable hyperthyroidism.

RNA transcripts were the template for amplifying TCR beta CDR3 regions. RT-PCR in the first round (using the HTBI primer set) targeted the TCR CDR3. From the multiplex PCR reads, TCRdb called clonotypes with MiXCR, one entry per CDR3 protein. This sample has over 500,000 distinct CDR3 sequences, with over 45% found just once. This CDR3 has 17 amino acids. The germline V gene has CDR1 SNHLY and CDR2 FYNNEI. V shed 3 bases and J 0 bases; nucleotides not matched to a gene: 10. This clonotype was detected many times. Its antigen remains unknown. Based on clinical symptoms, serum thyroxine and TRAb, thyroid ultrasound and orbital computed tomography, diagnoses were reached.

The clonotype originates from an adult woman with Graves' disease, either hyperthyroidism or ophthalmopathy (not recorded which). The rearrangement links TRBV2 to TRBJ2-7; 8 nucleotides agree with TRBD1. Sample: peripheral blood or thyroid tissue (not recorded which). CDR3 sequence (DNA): TGTGCCAGCAGTGAGGGGATTGGACAGGGAAGCTCCTACGAGCAGTACTTC. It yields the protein CASSEGIGQGSSYEQYF.